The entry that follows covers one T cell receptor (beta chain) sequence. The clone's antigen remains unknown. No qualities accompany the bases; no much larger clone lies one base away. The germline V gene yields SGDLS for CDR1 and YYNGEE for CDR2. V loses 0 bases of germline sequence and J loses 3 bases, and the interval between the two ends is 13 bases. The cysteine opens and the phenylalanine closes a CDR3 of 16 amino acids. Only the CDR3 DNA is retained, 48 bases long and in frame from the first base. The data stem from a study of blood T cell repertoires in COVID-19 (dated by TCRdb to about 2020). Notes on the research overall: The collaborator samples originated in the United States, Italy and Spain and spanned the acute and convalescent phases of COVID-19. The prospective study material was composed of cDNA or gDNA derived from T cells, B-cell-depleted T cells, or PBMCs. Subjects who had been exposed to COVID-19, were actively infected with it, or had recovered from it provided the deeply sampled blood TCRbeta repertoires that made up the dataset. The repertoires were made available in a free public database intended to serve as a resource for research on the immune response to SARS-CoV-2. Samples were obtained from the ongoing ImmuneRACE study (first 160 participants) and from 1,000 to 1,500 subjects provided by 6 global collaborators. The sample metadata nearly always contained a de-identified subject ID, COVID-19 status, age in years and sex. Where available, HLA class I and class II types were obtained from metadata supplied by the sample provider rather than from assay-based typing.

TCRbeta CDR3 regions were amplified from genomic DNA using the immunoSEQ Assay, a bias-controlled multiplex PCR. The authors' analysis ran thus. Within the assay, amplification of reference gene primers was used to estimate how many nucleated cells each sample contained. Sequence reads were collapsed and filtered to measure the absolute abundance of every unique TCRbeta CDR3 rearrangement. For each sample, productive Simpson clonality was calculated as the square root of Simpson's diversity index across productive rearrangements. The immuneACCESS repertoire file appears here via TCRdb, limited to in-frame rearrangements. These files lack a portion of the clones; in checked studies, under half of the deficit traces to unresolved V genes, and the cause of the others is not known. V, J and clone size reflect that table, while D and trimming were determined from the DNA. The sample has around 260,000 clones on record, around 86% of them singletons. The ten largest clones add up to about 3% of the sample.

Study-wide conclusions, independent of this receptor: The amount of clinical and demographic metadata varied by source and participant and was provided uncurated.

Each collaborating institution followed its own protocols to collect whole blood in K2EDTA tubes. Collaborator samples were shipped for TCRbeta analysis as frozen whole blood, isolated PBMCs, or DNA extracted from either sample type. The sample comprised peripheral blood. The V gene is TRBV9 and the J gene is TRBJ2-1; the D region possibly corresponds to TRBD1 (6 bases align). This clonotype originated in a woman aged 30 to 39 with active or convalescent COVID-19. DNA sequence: TGTGCCAGCAGCGTAGGGCAGGGGACCTTCTACAATGAGCAGTTCTTC. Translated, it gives CASSVGQGTFYNEQFF.